The rows below give T cell receptor beta chains drawn from one sample of a study of T cell changes during pregnancy in multiple sclerosis. The protocol was immunoSEQ multiplex PCR, while the TCRdb copy is restricted to in-frame clones and leaves out a portion. Seen here are approximately 100,000 clones, approximately 94% observed once, and the top ten hold about 1%. Sequencing used peripheral blood, obtained before pregnancy. These receptors were obtained from a female donor with multiple sclerosis, enrolled in a pregnancy study. Both conserved end residues are part of each CDR3. The order of the fields is V gene, J gene, CDR3 protein.

>TRBV7-2|TRBJ2-2
CASSLGRGGSGTGELFF
>TRBV29-1|TRBJ1-1
CSVDEGQGEAFF
>TRBV28|TRBJ1-5
CASSFGRVGSNQPQHF
>TRBV27|TRBJ2-2
CASSLSAGVAGELFF
>TRBV15|TRBJ1-5
CATSKPPVTLDQPQHF
>TRBV5-1|TRBJ2-7
CASSPENSYEQYF
>TRBV5-4|TRBJ2-3
CASSLALAGGPDTQYF
>TRBV18|TRBJ2-7
CASSSGVHEQYF
>TRBV5-1|TRBJ2-7
CASSPGDSYYEQYF
>TRBV7-7|TRBJ2-5
CASSSDRAETQYF
>TRBV2|TRBJ2-7
CASRESSGRGVYEQYF
>TRBV4-1|TRBJ2-3
CASSQDPSGRLTDTQYF
>TRBV30|TRBJ1-1
CAWSPPPSSRGEAFF
>TRBV19|TRBJ2-7
CASSWSGQNYEQYF
>TRBV28|TRBJ1-5
CASRGQGGKPQHF
>TRBV10-3|TRBJ1-4
CAIRDRGGDEKLFF
>TRBV19|TRBJ1-1
CASSITDRGRQPEAFF
>TRBV29-1|TRBJ2-5
CSVTRDRGQETQYF
>TRBV9|TRBJ2-1
CASSAAGRGDSYNEQFF
>TRBV7-6|TRBJ2-3
CASSSTSGFTDTQYF
>TRBV29-1|TRBJ2-1
CSVEAPGGSWEQFF
>TRBV7-2|TRBJ2-1
CASSLALAGVGQFF
>TRBV2|TRBJ2-5
CASSERGGIRSGSTQYF
>TRBV7-9|TRBJ1-1
CASSLARLGATEAFF
>TRBV5-6|TRBJ1-2
CASSFPGAGGYTF
>TRBV6-1|TRBJ1-5
CASIEQAGDGPQHF
>TRBV4-3|TRBJ1-2
CASSQVLLGTEDGYTF
>TRBV2|TRBJ1-2
CASSAGRGSNYGYTF
>TRBV19|TRBJ2-6
CASSFQGSGANVLTF
>TRBV4-1|TRBJ1-2
CASSQDARVNYGYTF
>TRBV10-2|TRBJ1-1
CASSARGPGTEAFF
>TRBV5-1|TRBJ2-1
CASSLGLAGGHEQFF
>TRBV11-3|TRBJ2-3
CASSAQGRTSTDTQYF
>TRBV7-7|TRBJ2-1
CASSHGTGVYNEQFF
>TRBV4-1|TRBJ2-7
CASSETSGRALDEQYF
>TRBV11-2|TRBJ2-1
CASSLERGTNEQFF
>TRBV14|TRBJ2-7
CASSQGPGNYEQYF
>TRBV30|TRBJ1-6
CAWSVPGNSPLHF
>TRBV27|TRBJ1-5
CASSLEVGRDQPQHF
>TRBV5-1|TRBJ2-3
CASSLTSLRDTQYF
>TRBV4-2|TRBJ2-7
CASSQPGTSGRGPSYEQYF
>TRBV7-6|TRBJ2-7
CASSYNPVGYEQYF
>TRBV27|TRBJ1-1
CASSLFGYGDTEAFF
>TRBV9|TRBJ1-1
CASSLTGFGLNTEAFF
>TRBV9|TRBJ2-3
CASSVGGAHSGDTQYF
>TRBV6-5|TRBJ1-5
CASSWALNQPQHF